The source of this T cell receptor (beta chain) is a study of vaccination effects on CD4 cells after COVID-19. Study information: Wells containing over 1.5 million PBMC each were cultured with approximately 9.2 IU/ml IL-2 and around 10 ug/ml peptides. Findings and limits, study-wide: Convalescent patients were few in the study, and early post-infection timepoints were absent.

Subsequent to a culture period of less than twelve days, CD4+ T cells were isolated. From germline, CDR1 is MNHEY and CDR2 SVGAGI. V shed 7 bases, J shed 11 bases, and the junction held 8 bases outside the gene matches. This CDR3 region has 13 residues. Points on this clone: What it recognizes is unknown.

Assay used: immunoSEQ multiplex PCR; TCRdb lists only in-frame clones, some missing. The repertoire consists of tens of thousands of clones, with around 70% occurring once and the leading ten covering roughly 9.6%. The receptor comes from a human donor who received a COVID-19 vaccine. This chain uses TRBV6-5 with TRBJ1-6, with 7 bases lining up with TRBD1. The source was CD4+ T cells from PBMCs cultured without peptide, collected before COVID-19 vaccination. The CDR3 is CASTTQGTAPLHF. CDR3 coding DNA: TGTGCCAGCACCACACAGGGGACGGCACCCCTCCACTTT.